Sequencing of this T cell receptor beta chain was carried out in a study of a mutant IDH1 vaccine in newly diagnosed glioma. Produced via immunoSEQ multiplex PCR; TCRdb's table is partial and in-frame only. The table has some 25,000 clones, 82% seen once. CDR1 is LNHNV, CDR2 YYDKDF, per germline (reference sequence). This CDR3 comprises 14 residues. Trimming stripped 4 bases from V and 1 base from J, with 8 bases between. In the case of this clone: Its antigen is unknown.

Documented time point: week 47, end of study. Each dose of the vaccine consisted of 300 ug of mutant IDH1 20-mer peptide, with topical imiquimod. This sequence originates from a man aged 40-55 years with glioma. Some clones in this sample may be carry-over from other donors' samples. The input for sequencing was PBMCs, taken from a glioma patient whose treatment included an IDH1 peptide vaccine. This chain links TRBV15 with TRBJ1-5; D is unclear. The CDR3, as DNA: TGTGCCACCAGCACTTACGAGAGCAATCAGCCCCAGCATTTT. It translates to CATSTYESNQPQHF.